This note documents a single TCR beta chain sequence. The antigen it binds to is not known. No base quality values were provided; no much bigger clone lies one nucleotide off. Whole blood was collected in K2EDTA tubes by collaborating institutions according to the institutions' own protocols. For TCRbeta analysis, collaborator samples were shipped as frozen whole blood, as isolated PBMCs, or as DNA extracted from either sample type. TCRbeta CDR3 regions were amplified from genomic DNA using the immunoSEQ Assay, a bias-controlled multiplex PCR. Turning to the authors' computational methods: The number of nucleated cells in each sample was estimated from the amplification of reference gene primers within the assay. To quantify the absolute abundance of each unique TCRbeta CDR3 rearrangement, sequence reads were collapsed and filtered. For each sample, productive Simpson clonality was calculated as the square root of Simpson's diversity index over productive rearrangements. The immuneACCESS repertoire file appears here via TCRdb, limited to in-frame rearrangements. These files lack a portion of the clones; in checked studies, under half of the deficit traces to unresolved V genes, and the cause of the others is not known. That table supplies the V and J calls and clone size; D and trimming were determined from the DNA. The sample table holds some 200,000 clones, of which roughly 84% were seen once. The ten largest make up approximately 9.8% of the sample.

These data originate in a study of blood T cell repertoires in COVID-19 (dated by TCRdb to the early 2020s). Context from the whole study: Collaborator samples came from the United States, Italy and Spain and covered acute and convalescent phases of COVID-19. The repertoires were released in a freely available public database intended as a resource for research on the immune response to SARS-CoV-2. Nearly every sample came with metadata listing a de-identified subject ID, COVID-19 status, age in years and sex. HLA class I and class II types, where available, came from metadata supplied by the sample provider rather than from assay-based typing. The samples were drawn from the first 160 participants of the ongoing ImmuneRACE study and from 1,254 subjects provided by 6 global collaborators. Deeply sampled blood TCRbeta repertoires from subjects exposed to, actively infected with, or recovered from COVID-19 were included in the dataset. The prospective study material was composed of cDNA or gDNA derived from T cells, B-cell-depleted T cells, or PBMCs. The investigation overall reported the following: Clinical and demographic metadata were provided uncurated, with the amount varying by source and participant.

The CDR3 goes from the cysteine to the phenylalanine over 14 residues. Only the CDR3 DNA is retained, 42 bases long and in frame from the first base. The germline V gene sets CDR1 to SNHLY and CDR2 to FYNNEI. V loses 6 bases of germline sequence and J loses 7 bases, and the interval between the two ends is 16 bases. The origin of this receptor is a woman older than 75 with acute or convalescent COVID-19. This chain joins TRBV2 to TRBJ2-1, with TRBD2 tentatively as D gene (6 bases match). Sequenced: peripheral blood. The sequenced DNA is TGTGCCAGCAGGCGGGACGGCCAAGTGAATGAGCAGTTCTTC. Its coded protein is CASRRDGQVNEQFF.